Shown below are 21 T cell receptor beta chains from a single sample sequenced in a study of T cells in narcolepsy (dated by TCRdb to between 2018 and 2020). Library prep was done by the immunoSEQ multiplex PCR assay. TCRdb re-hosts the immuneACCESS table, in-frame sequences only. Its copies lack some clones; in the studies checked, an unresolved V gene accounts for under half of them, and the cause for the rest is not known. Recorded for this sample are 25,000 to 30,000 clones; about four fifths of them occurred a single time. The ten biggest clones cover 3.4% of the sample. The sample consisted of CD45RA- memory CD4+ T cells from PBMCs. This specimen's cell subset or site label, per the study, means: memory T cells sorted ex vivo from peripheral blood. The receptors shown here come from a human donor with narcolepsy.

A remark on this clone: The same CDR3 can be traced to other DNA sequences in this sample. This chain uses TRBV19 with TRBJ1-6; 7 nucleotides agree with TRBD1. The CDR3 extends over 15 amino acids. Germline V gives CDR1 LNHDA, CDR2 SQIVND (reference sequence). The V gene end was trimmed by 7 bases and the J gene end by 7 bases; junction bases not matched to a gene: 10. CDR3 nucleotides: TGTGCCAGTACTTCACAGGGGACCCCCAATTCACCCCTCCACTTT. The encoded protein is CASTSQGTPNSPLHF. Filled out from reference TRBV19 and TRBJ1-6, the complete variable domain reads DGGITQSPKYLFRKEGQNVTLSCEQNLNHDAMYWYRQDPGQGLRLIYYSQIVNDFQKGDIAEGYSVSREKKESFPLTVTSAQKNPTAFYLCASTSQGTPNSPLHFGNGTRLTVT.

The chain links TRBV2 to TRBJ2-4; D is perhaps TRBD1 or TRBD2 (5 bases each). The germline V gene encodes CDR1 SNHLY and CDR2 FYNNEI. There are 16 residues in the CDR3. V was shortened by 6 bases and J by 0 bases, with 15 bases between the two germline ends. The CDR3 here is CASSRQTTLAKNIQYF. DNA for the CDR3: TGTGCCAGCAGCCGACAGACTACCCTAGCCAAAAACATTCAGTACTTC.

V is TRBV6-1 and J is TRBJ2-5; 8 bases are a match to TRBD1. The tail of the sequence fits TRBJ2-7 better, so the J call may be wrong. CDR3 size: 14 residues. The germline V gene encodes CDR1 MNHNS and CDR2 SASEGT. The CDR3, as DNA: TGTGCCAGCAGTGGACAGGGGAACGGCTACGAGCAGTACTTC. Translated: CASSGQGNGYEQYF.

The V gene is TRBV6-1, the J gene TRBJ2-1; weak D call: TRBD2 (6 bases). V lost 4 bases, J lost 0 bases, and 25 bases lay in between. The CDR3 runs 20 residues. CDR1 and CDR2 (germline): MNHNS, SASEGT. CDR3 bases: TGTGCCAGCAGTGCCCGGGGGAAGGGTTCTAGTTCCTACTCCTACAATGAGCAGTTCTTC. It yields the protein CASSARGKGSSSYSYNEQFF.

This chain joins TRBV7-2 and TRBJ2-3; 11 nucleotides line up with TRBD2. Germline CDR1 SGHTA, CDR2 FQGNSA. CDR3 length: 16 amino acids. Trimming removed 2 bases from V and 5 bases from J; junction bases left unmatched: 6. This CDR3 is CASSLNPSGGLDTQYF. CDR3 coding DNA: TGTGCCAGCAGCTTAAACCCTAGCGGGGGGTTAGATACGCAGTATTTT.

The chain carries TRBV12-5 and TRBJ2-1; D perhaps matches TRBD1 (6 bases). CDR3 length: 23 amino acids. Trimming shortened V by 3 bases and J by 2 bases, and 35 bases separated the two germline ends. The V gene's germline CDR1 is LGHNT and CDR2 FRNRAP. The CDR3 DNA sequence: TGTGCTAGTGGTTTTCGGGATGTGCCCATCTTGGGGGCTGGGACAACTACCTACAATGAGCAGTTCTTC. Protein: CASGFRDVPILGAGTTTYNEQFF.

This rearrangement joins TRBV29-1 to TRBJ1-6; 7 bases map to TRBD1. This CDR3 comprises 15 residues. With 1 base clipped from V and 5 bases from J, the junction kept 5 bases outside the gene matches. CDR1 and CDR2 from the germline V gene are SQVTM and ANQGSEA. In DNA form, the CDR3 reads TGCAGCGTTGAAGTCGTGGGACAGAATAATTCACCCCTCCACTTT. It encodes CSVEVVGQNNSPLHF.

V usage is TRBV2 and J usage is TRBJ2-1; a weak D match, TRBD1 (6 bases). The CDR3 covers 14 residues. Trimming pared 6 bases from V and 3 bases from J, leaving 12 bases between. Germline V gives CDR1 SNHLY, CDR2 FYNNEI. The CDR3 spells CASRPEGDYNEQFF. As DNA, the CDR3 is TGTGCCAGCAGGCCAGAGGGGGACTACAATGAGCAGTTCTTC.

V usage is TRBV5-1 and J usage is TRBJ2-1; D is uncertain. Per the germline V gene, CDR1 is SGHRS and CDR2 is YFSETQ. Trimming removed 0 bases at V and 2 bases at J, with 3 bases between. The CDR3 runs 13 residues. CDR3 nucleotides: TGCGCCAGCAGCTTGGACACCTACAATGAGCAGTTCTTC. Protein: CASSLDTYNEQFF.

V and J are TRBV5-4 and TRBJ1-4; 9 nucleotides agree with TRBD1. Germline V CDR1 and CDR2: SGHNT, YYREEE (reference sequence). There are 15 residues in the CDR3. V was clipped by 4 bases and J by 8 bases; unmatched bases: 9. DNA of the CDR3: TGTGCCAGCAGCCCGACCGGGACAGGGCTGGAAAAACTGTTTTTT. This encodes CASSPTGTGLEKLFF.

This clone showed up just once. The chain employs TRBV18 and TRBJ1-2, with TRBD1 matching 9 bases. Trimming removed 6 bases from V and 7 bases from J; junction bases left unmatched: 6. The CDR3 loop spans 13 amino acids. CDR1 and CDR2 (germline): KGHSH, LQKENI. DNA of the CDR3: TGTGCCAGCTCGCTACAGGGGGCAGGTGGCTACACCTTC. Amino acid sequence: CASSLQGAGGYTF.

The chain couples TRBV7-6 to TRBJ2-5, with 8 bases fitting TRBD2. The DNA matches TRBJ2-7 better at its end, which makes the J call doubtful. Germline lookup yields CDR1 SGHVS and CDR2 FNYEAQ. The CDR3 runs 15 residues. CDR3 protein: CASSLEAGETYEQYF. The DNA of the CDR3 is TGTGCCAGCAGCCTCGAAGCGGGGGAGACCTACGAGCAGTACTTC.

The chain couples TRBV19 to TRBJ1-2, with 8 bases aligning to TRBD1. Germline CDR1 is LNHDA and CDR2 is SQIVND (reference sequence). The V and J ends lost 3 bases and 4 bases, in that order; junction bases with no gene match: 1. The CDR3 consists of 13 residues. CDR3: CASSIDRGYGYTF. Written as DNA, the CDR3 is TGTGCCAGTAGTATTGACAGGGGCTATGGCTACACCTTC.

A few counts support this clone. CDR3 amino acids: CASSLETSFQETQYF. The CDR3 nucleotides read TGCGCCAGCAGCTTGGAGACTAGCTTCCAAGAGACCCAGTACTTC. The chain is built from TRBV5-1 and TRBJ2-5; 7 bases are a match to TRBD2. The CDR3 is made up of 15 amino acids. V lost 0 bases to trimming and J lost 1 base; unmatched junction nucleotides: 3. CDR1 and CDR2 from the germline V gene are SGHRS and YFSETQ.

The J gene is TRBJ1-5, the V gene TRBV19, with 7 bases lining up with TRBD1. The J segment lost 6 bases and the V segment lost 6 bases, leaving 5 bases of the junction unmatched. In germline, CDR1 is LNHDA, CDR2 SQIVND (reference sequence). This CDR3 is 13 amino acids long. The CDR3 region has the DNA TGTGCCAGTAGCCCCGACAGGGTTCAGCCCCAGCATTTT. Its translation is CASSPDRVQPQHF. The full variable domain, completed using reference TRBV19 and TRBJ1-5, is DGGITQSPKYLFRKEGQNVTLSCEQNLNHDAMYWYRQDPGQGLRLIYYSQIVNDFQKGDIAEGYSVSREKKESFPLTVTSAQKNPTAFYLCASSPDRVQPQHFGDGTRLSIL.

The rearrangement joins TRBV18 to TRBJ1-5; tentative D call: TRBD1 (6 bases). This CDR3 is built from 15 residues. Between the trimmed V and J ends, which lost 3 bases and 3 bases, there was a span of 12 bases. Looked up from germline, CDR1 is KGHSH and CDR2 is LQKENI. This CDR3 reads CASSPGGGPNQPQHF. The DNA for the CDR3 is TGTGCCAGCTCACCTGGAGGGGGACCCAATCAGCCCCAGCATTTT.

This clone was recorded once. V and J are TRBV29-1 and TRBJ2-1; TRBD2 agrees at 13 bases. Per germline, CDR1 SQVTM and CDR2 ANQGSEA. The CDR3 covers 13 residues. J lost 7 bases, V lost 7 bases, and 4 bases had no gene match. The CDR3 is CSGGTSGANEQFF. The CDR3, as DNA: TGCAGCGGCGGGACTAGCGGGGCAAATGAGCAGTTCTTC.

In regard to this clone: At the DNA level, this CDR3 is encoded by other sequences in the same sample as well. The chain links TRBV19 to TRBJ2-3; D gene uncertain. CDR3 length: 14 residues. V lost 7 bases to trimming and J lost 0 bases, with 11 bases between them. Germline values: CDR1 LNHDA, CDR2 SQIVND (reference sequence). CDR3: CASTVSSSTDTQYF. Here the CDR3 DNA reads TGTGCCAGTACGGTCAGCTCTAGCACAGATACGCAGTATTTT.

This clone was picked up a small number of times. The rearrangement uses TRBV5-1 and TRBJ2-5, with unresolved D. This CDR3 region has 15 residues. Germline lookup yields CDR1 SGHRS and CDR2 YFSETQ. Trimming shortened V by 0 bases and J by 5 bases, and 14 bases separated the two germline ends. CDR3 nucleotide sequence: TGCGCCAGCAGCTTGGGACTGCAACCTGAGGAGACCCAGTACTTC. Protein product: CASSLGLQPEETQYF.

This chain uses TRBV7-9 with TRBJ2-1; D may be TRBD1 or TRBD2 (5 bases each). With 4 bases removed from V and 3 bases from J, the gap between germline ends came to 13 bases. This CDR3 is 15 amino acids long. The germline gives CDR1 SEHNR, CDR2 FQNEAQ (reference sequence). CDR3 residues: CASSSRDERYNEQFF. CDR3 DNA: TGTGCCAGCAGCTCCAGGGACGAGCGCTACAATGAGCAGTTCTTC.

V is TRBV9 and J is TRBJ2-3, with 8 bases identical to TRBD2. Germline CDR1 is SGDLS and CDR2 is YYNGEE. The CDR3 length is 16 residues. V lost 0 bases to trimming and J lost 11 bases; unmatched junction nucleotides: 14. CDR3 in DNA: TGTGCCAGCAGCGTAGACCTCGGGGGGGAGAGCGGGATGCAGTATTTT. Encoded protein: CASSVDLGGESGMQYF.